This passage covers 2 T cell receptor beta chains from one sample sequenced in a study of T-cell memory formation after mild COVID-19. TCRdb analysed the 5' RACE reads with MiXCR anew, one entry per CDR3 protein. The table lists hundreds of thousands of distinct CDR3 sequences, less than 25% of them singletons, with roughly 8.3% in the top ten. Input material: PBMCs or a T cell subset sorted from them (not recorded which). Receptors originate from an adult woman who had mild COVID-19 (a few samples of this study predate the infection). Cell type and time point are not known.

This CDR3 is CASSKPHGPPGYTF. The CDR3, as DNA: TGTGCCAGCAGCAAGCCGCACGGACCTCCGGGCTACACCTTC. The J gene is TRBJ1-2, the V gene TRBV7-9, with D hard to call. The CDR3 loop spans 14 amino acids. Germline loops: CDR1 SEHNR, CDR2 FQNEAQ (reference sequence). Trimming took off 5 bases at V and 8 bases at J, with 18 bases between the two ends.

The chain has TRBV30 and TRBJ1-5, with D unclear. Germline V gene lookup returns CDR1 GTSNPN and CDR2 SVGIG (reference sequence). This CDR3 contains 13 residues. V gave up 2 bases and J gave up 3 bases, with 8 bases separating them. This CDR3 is CAWSPGPNQPQHF. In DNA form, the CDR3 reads TGTGCCTGGAGTCCAGGACCCAATCAGCCCCAGCATTTT.